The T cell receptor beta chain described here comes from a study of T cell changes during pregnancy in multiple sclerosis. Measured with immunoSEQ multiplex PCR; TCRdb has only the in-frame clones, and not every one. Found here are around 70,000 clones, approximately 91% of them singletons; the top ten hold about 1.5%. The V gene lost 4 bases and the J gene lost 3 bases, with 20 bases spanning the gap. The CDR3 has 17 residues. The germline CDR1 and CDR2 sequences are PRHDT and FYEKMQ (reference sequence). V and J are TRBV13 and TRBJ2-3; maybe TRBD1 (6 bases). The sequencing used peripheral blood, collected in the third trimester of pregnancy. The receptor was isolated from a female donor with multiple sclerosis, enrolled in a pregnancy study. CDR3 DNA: TGTGCCAGCAGCTCCACCGAACAGGGCAGGCGGACAGATACGCAGTATTTT. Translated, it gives CASSSTEQGRRTDTQYF.